Following are 6 T cell receptor beta chains from one sample sequenced in a study of blood T cell repertoires in COVID-19. Clones were read by immunoSEQ multiplex PCR, and TCRdb kept only the in-frame ones, dropping some. The sample has 270,000 or so clones; 86% are singletons. Sequences were obtained from peripheral blood. Receptors were obtained from a man in his forties with active or convalescent COVID-19.

The chain uses TRBV5-5 and TRBJ2-5, with 7 bases identical to TRBD1. Germline CDR1 reads SGHKS; CDR2 reads YYEKEE (reference sequence). This CDR3 comprises 16 residues. J was trimmed by 4 bases and V by 2 bases; bases with no gene match: 11. The CDR3 DNA sequence: TGTGCCAGCAGCTTTTCCCCGCCAGGGGGTGGAGAGACCCAGTACTTC. Its protein is CASSFSPPGGGETQYF.

This clone was seen a few times. V is TRBV4-1 and J is TRBJ1-2; 7 bases match TRBD1. The CDR3 has 13 residues. V dropped 4 bases and J dropped 4; count of bases not matched to a gene: 3. CDR1 is MGHRA and CDR2 is YSYEKL in the germline V gene. Here the CDR3 DNA reads TGCGCCAGCAGCCCTACAGGGGTCTATGGCTACACCTTC. Translation gives CASSPTGVYGYTF.

This clone showed up just once. The chain employs TRBV5-4 and TRBJ1-2; possible D gene TRBD1, 6 bases. From germline, CDR1 is SGHNT and CDR2 YYREEE (reference sequence). Deletions cut 3 bases from V and 4 bases from J, with 13 bases between. The CDR3 extends over 14 amino acids. The CDR3 spells CASSSYRDRYGYTF. The CDR3 nucleotides read TGTGCCAGCAGCTCCTACAGGGATCGCTATGGCTACACCTTC.

The chain has TRBV9 and TRBJ1-1; TRBD1 might be the D (6 bases). Per germline, CDR1 SGDLS and CDR2 YYNGEE. Trimming shortened V by 3 bases and J by 3 bases, and 18 bases separated the two germline ends. The CDR3 loop spans 16 amino acids. The CDR3 protein is CASSGNPDRTYTEAFF. CDR3 in DNA: TGTGCCAGCAGCGGTAATCCCGACAGGACATACACTGAAGCTTTCTTT.

The chain uses TRBV7-9 and TRBJ1-3, with unresolved D. Germline CDR1 and CDR2: SEHNR and FQNEAQ (reference sequence). Trimming stripped 3 bases from V and 1 base from J, with 4 bases between. This CDR3 has 13 residues. Here the CDR3 reads CASSFRSGNTIYF. The CDR3 DNA sequence: TGTGCCAGCAGCTTCAGGTCTGGAAACACCATATATTTT. The full variable domain, completed using reference TRBV7-9 and TRBJ1-3, is DTGVSQNPRHKITKRGQNVTFRCDPISEHNRLYWYRQTLGQGPEFLTYFQNEAQLEKSRLLSDRFSAERPKGSFSTLEIQRTEQGDSAMYLCASSFRSGNTIYFGEGSWLTVV.

This rearrangement joins TRBV6-5 to TRBJ2-3; 7 bases agree with TRBD1. With 6 bases clipped from V and 4 bases from J, the junction kept 10 bases outside the gene matches. The CDR3 loop spans 15 amino acids. The germline gives CDR1 MNHEY, CDR2 SVGAGI. The CDR3 region has the DNA TGTGCCAGCAGCGAGACAGGGCCAAGGGCAGATACGCAGTATTTT. Translating it yields CASSETGPRADTQYF.